The 12 T cell receptor beta chains in this list originate from one sample, sequenced in a study of spatial heterogeneity in lung cancer. The sample's time point: blood at routine non-recurrence follow-up after resection. A single record per CDR3 protein comes from TCRdb applying MiXCR to the 5' RACE reads. Of roughly 70,000 distinct CDR3 sequences in the sample, 7.5% to 10% are singletons; the top ten hold around 1.9%. Sample: PBMCs, taken at follow-up. All receptors derive from a female donor with early-stage non-small cell lung cancer.

In this sample, this clonotype turned up many times. Here the CDR3 DNA reads TGCGCCAGCAGTGGCCAGGGGGCAGGAACTGAAGCTTTCTTT. Translation gives CASSGQGAGTEAFF. V usage is TRBV10-1 and J usage is TRBJ1-1; 8 positions match TRBD1. The J segment lost 5 bases and the V segment lost 4 bases, leaving 6 bases of the junction unmatched. Germline V gene sequence: CDR1 WNHNN, CDR2 SYGVQD (reference sequence). The CDR3 is 14 amino acids.

This clonotype was recorded many times. The J gene is TRBJ1-5, the V gene TRBV19; 10 bases match TRBD1. Germline V gene sequence: CDR1 LNHDA, CDR2 SQIVND (reference sequence). This CDR3 spans 14 amino acids. V was pared by 4 bases and J by 7 bases, with 4 bases of the junction left unmatched. The CDR3 reads CASSRGQGWQPQHF. DNA of the CDR3: TGTGCCAGTAGTAGGGGACAGGGGTGGCAGCCCCAGCATTTT.

This clonotype was found many times. V and J are TRBV5-4 and TRBJ2-3, with D possibly being TRBD2 (6 bases). This CDR3 is 16 amino acids long. Trimming cost V 0 bases and J 1 base, with 12 bases left between them. Germline V gives CDR1 SGHNT, CDR2 YYREEE (reference sequence). CDR3 sequence: CASSLGISGGTDTQYF. For the CDR3, the DNA is TGTGCCAGCAGCTTGGGGATTAGCGGAGGCACAGATACGCAGTATTTT.

This clonotype was seen ten or more times. CDR3 protein: CASSRQSNEKLFF. The DNA for the CDR3 is TGTGCCAGTAGTCGGCAGAGTAATGAAAAACTGTTTTTT. This sequence joins TRBV19 and TRBJ1-4, with D unclear. CDR3 length: 13 residues. The germline V gene encodes CDR1 LNHDA and CDR2 SQIVND (reference sequence). V lost 5 bases to trimming and J lost 4 bases, with 8 bases between them.

This clonotype showed up many times. The chain links TRBV20-1 to TRBJ1-2, with TRBD1 matching 9 bases. Germline V gene lookup returns CDR1 DFQATT and CDR2 SNEGSKA (reference sequence). The CDR3 runs to 13 residues. V shed 4 bases and J 4 bases; nucleotides not matched to a gene: 4. The CDR3 nucleotides are TGCAGTGCTACTGAGGACAGGGGCTATGGCTACACCTTC. Encoded protein: CSATEDRGYGYTF.

V gene TRBV20-1 combines with J gene TRBJ2-5; 12 bases are shared with TRBD1. CDR1 and CDR2 from the germline V gene are DFQATT and SNEGSKA (reference sequence). Unmatched junction bases numbered 6, after V lost 7 bases and J lost 6 bases. The CDR3 loop spans 13 amino acids. This CDR3 is CSVTGQGAKTQYF. CDR3 bases: TGCAGTGTTACGGGACAGGGGGCGAAGACCCAGTACTTC.

This clonotype was recorded many times. The chain employs TRBV7-9 and TRBJ2-1, with 8 nucleotides matching TRBD2. Trimming took 2 bases from V and 14 from J; bases not matched to a gene: 5. This CDR3 has 12 amino acids. In germline, CDR1 is SEHNR, CDR2 FQNEAQ (reference sequence). DNA for the CDR3: TGTGCCAGCAGCTTATGGACTAGCCAGGAGTTCTTC. Translation: CASSLWTSQEFF.

This clonotype was seen at least ten times. The genes are TRBV4-1 and TRBJ1-2; D call uncertain. V was pared by 3 bases and J by 8 bases, with 10 bases between. The CDR3 is 12 amino acids. From germline, CDR1 is MGHRA and CDR2 YSYEKL. DNA for the CDR3: TGCGCCAGCAGCCAGGGTGTGTTCGGCTACACCTTC. Translated, it gives CASSQGVFGYTF.

The chain uses TRBV12-3 or TRBV12-4 and TRBJ1-1, with 7 bases lining up with TRBD1. There are 14 residues in the CDR3. J was trimmed by 7 bases and V by 1 base; bases with no gene match: 6. The CDR3 loop reads CASSLGLPGGEAFF. DNA of the CDR3: TGTGCCAGCAGTTTAGGACTCCCAGGGGGTGAAGCTTTCTTT.

Many counts were recorded for this clonotype. The chain recombines TRBV20-1 with TRBJ2-7; perhaps TRBD2 as D (6 bases). The CDR3 loop spans 15 amino acids. Per germline, CDR1 DFQATT and CDR2 SNEGSKA (reference sequence). V was shortened by 5 bases and J by 0 bases, with 17 bases between the two germline ends. CDR3 residues: CSAPGGSGDSYEQYF. As DNA, the CDR3 is TGCAGTGCTCCCGGGGGTAGCGGAGACTCCTACGAGCAGTACTTC.

This clonotype was detected ten times or more. J is TRBJ1-4 and V is TRBV14; no clear D. Germline V CDR1 and CDR2: SGHDN, FVKESK. The CDR3 extends over 13 amino acids. The V end lost 5 bases, the J end lost 13 bases, and 17 bases lay between the germline ends. CDR3 DNA: TGTGCCAGCAGCGGTAGCCGAGACCGAGGACTGTTTTTT. It encodes CASSGSRDRGLFF.

In its sample, this clonotype was seen many times. The chain couples TRBV10-3 to TRBJ1-2; 8 bases are a match to TRBD1. The trim removed 10 bases at V and 4 bases at J, leaving 8 bases unmatched. CDR1 is ENHRY and CDR2 is SYGVKD in the germline V gene. The CDR3 spans 13 residues. In DNA form, the CDR3 reads TGTGCCAGCCACGGGACAGGTCTCTATGGCTACACCTTC. Its protein product is CASHGTGLYGYTF.